Presented here are 14 T cell receptor beta chains from one specimen sequenced in a study of CD8 T cells in Susac syndrome. Reverse transcription of roughly 0.45 to 1 ug RNA used random hexamers. TCRdb ran MiXCR on the immunoSEQ multiplex PCR reads and lists one entry per CDR3 protein. In the table there are more than 250,000 distinct CDR3 sequences, roughly nine tenths of which are singletons. The sequenced material came from CD4+ T cells from PBMCs. Receptors were obtained from a human donor with multiple sclerosis.

This chain connects TRBV9 to TRBJ1-2; the match to TRBD1 covers 9 bases. This CDR3 is built from 17 residues. Germline trimming cut 4 bases from V and 8 bases from J; bases unmatched to any gene: 18. The germline V gene has CDR1 SGDLS and CDR2 YYNGEE. The CDR3 bases are TGTGCCAGCAGCTCCAGCAGCCCGGGACAGGGCCCCTCGGGCTACACCTTC. Its translation is CASSSSSPGQGPSGYTF.

The genes are TRBV10-3 and TRBJ1-5; D gene ambiguous. The CDR3 has 14 residues. Trimming shortened V by 2 bases and J by 7 bases, and 12 bases separated the two germline ends. Germline V gives CDR1 ENHRY, CDR2 SYGVKD. The CDR3 DNA is TGTGCCATCAGTGAGGGGCAGTTAATGCAGCCCCAGCATTTT. Its protein product is CAISEGQLMQPQHF.

CDR3 protein: CAISRGLAGGASNEQFF. DNA of the CDR3: TGTGCCATCAGCCGGGGACTAGCGGGAGGTGCCTCTAATGAGCAGTTCTTC. The chain has TRBV10-3 and TRBJ2-1; 15 bases agree with TRBD2. Germline CDR1 and CDR2: ENHRY and SYGVKD. There are 17 residues in the CDR3. Losses at the gene ends were 6 bases for V and 7 bases for J; bases not matched to a gene: 10.

This clonotype has just one count. The chain is built from TRBV4-2 and TRBJ2-2; possible D gene TRBD2, 6 bases. The CDR3 is made up of 18 amino acids. V was trimmed by 0 bases and J by 1 base, leaving 15 bases between them. Germline V gives CDR1 LGHNA, CDR2 YNFKEQ. Here the CDR3 DNA reads TGTGCCAGCAGCCAAGACACTCGGGGGTTATTGAACACCGGGGAGCTGTTTTTT. This translates into CASSQDTRGLLNTGELFF.

This chain joins TRBV10-3 and TRBJ1-1; D perhaps matches TRBD1 (6 bases). Trimming took off 10 bases at V and 6 bases at J, with 24 bases between the two ends. There are 15 residues in the CDR3. Looked up from germline, CDR1 is ENHRY and CDR2 is SYGVKD. The CDR3: CATLVAPGVGAEAFF. For the CDR3, the DNA is TGTGCCACCCTCGTCGCTCCAGGGGTAGGGGCTGAAGCTTTCTTT.

The gene calls are TRBV9 and TRBJ2-3; 7 nucleotides line up with TRBD2. The V gene end was trimmed by 7 bases and the J gene end by 9 bases; junction bases not matched to a gene: 8. Germline V gene data show CDR1 as SGDLS and CDR2 as YYNGEE. The CDR3 covers 12 residues. The CDR3 DNA reads as TGTGCCAGCGGACGGGAGGCCGACACGCAGTATTTT. This translates into CASGREADTQYF.

The chain has TRBV7-8 and TRBJ1-5; 7 nucleotides match TRBD1. CDR1 SGHVS and CDR2 FQNEAQ come from the germline V gene. After removal of 4 bases from V and 2 bases from J, the junction contained 5 bases not matched to a gene. This CDR3 spans 15 amino acids. The CDR3 loop is CASSSSTGRNQPQHF. In DNA form, the CDR3 reads TGTGCCAGCAGCTCCTCGACAGGGCGCAATCAGCCCCAGCATTTT.

The chain joins TRBV30 to TRBJ1-5; the D is unclear. Trimming removed 0 bases at V and 1 base at J, with 10 bases between. Germline V gives CDR1 GTSNPN, CDR2 SVGIG (reference sequence). The CDR3 spans 15 residues. CDR3 nucleotide sequence: TGTGCCTGGAGTGTACGGGGTCGGAGCAATCAGCCCCAGCATTTT. Its translation: CAWSVRGRSNQPQHF.

V and J are TRBV14 and TRBJ2-1; a possible D gene is TRBD2 (5 bases). The V gene's germline CDR1 is SGHDN and CDR2 FVKESK. V lost 4 bases to trimming and J lost 7 bases, with 14 bases between them. The CDR3 is made up of 14 amino acids. This chain's CDR3 is CASSPILATNEQFF. CDR3 in DNA: TGTGCCAGCAGCCCTATCCTAGCAACAAATGAGCAGTTCTTC.

The rearrangement uses TRBV5-1 and TRBJ2-3; 11 bases agree with TRBD2. The V segment lost 0 bases and the J segment 4 bases; nucleotides outside the gene matches: 4. Germline values: CDR1 SGHRS, CDR2 YFSETQ. CDR3 length: 16 amino acids. The CDR3 region is CASSLELAGGPDTQYF. The DNA for the CDR3 is TGCGCCAGCAGCTTGGAGCTAGCGGGGGGTCCAGATACGCAGTATTTT.

The chain has TRBV29-1 and TRBJ1-2; 9 nucleotides agree with TRBD1. Germline-derived CDR1 and CDR2 are SQVTM and ANQGSEA. CDR3 size: 12 residues. The junction had 1 base not matched to a gene; V was cut back by 5 bases and J by 3 bases. CDR3 DNA sequence: TGCAGCGTTTGGGACAGGGACTATGGCTACACCTTC. Protein: CSVWDRDYGYTF.

In this sample, this clonotype turned up once. This chain uses TRBV5-4 with TRBJ2-3; 8 bases are shared with TRBD2. The V and J ends lost 0 bases and 3 bases, in that order; junction bases with no gene match: 6. This CDR3 has 16 amino acids. CDR1 is SGHNT and CDR2 is YYREEE in the germline V gene (reference sequence). CDR3 protein: CASSLVGGGGTDTQYF. The CDR3 region has the DNA TGTGCCAGCAGCTTGGTCGGGGGGGGAGGTACAGATACGCAGTATTTT.

The CDR3 here is CASSDGTSTYTDTQYF. The CDR3 DNA reads TGCGCCAGCAGCGACGGGACTTCTACTTACACAGATACGCAGTATTTT. The chain carries TRBV5-1 and TRBJ2-3; D is perhaps TRBD2 (6 bases). The CDR3 runs 16 residues. V lost 4 bases and J lost 2, with 17 bases in between. The V gene's germline CDR1 is SGHRS and CDR2 YFSETQ.

V usage is TRBV6-5 and J usage is TRBJ2-3; D possibly corresponds to TRBD1 (6 bases). The ends were cut back, 4 bases at V and 2 bases at J, with 16 bases in the middle. CDR1 is MNHEY and CDR2 is SVGAGI in the germline V gene. The CDR3 sequence is 16 residues long. The CDR3 nucleotides are TGTGCCAGCAGTTCGCAGCAGGGGTTGTTCACAGATACGCAGTATTTT. Translation: CASSSQQGLFTDTQYF.